The clone carrying this T cell receptor delta chain has only a few counts. The protein recorded in TCRdb matches a much larger clone and deviates from this DNA's translation at residue 12, suggesting a read error; the protein here is obtained by translating the DNA. The data derive from a study of gamma-delta T cells after stem cell transplantation. TCRdb re-called the RT-PCR reads via CATT. Of some 3,000 delta-chain clones in the sample, about 2.5% were seen once. The germline V gene encodes CDR1 GEAIGNYY and CDR2 EKD. J lost 3 bases, V lost 1 base, and 13 bases had no gene match. The CDR3 is 17 residues long.

The V and J genes are TRDV2 and TRDJ1; TRDD3 agrees at 7 bases. Input material: gamma-delta T cells. This sequence was found in a human donor. It is not recorded whose cells these are; they may come from a transplant donor. CDR3 sequence reads: CACDTMGDSKLADKLIF. Here the CDR3 DNA reads TGTGCCTGTGACACAATGGGGGACTCCAAACTCGCCGATAAACTCATCTTT.